The TCR beta chain described here comes from a study of beta chain features in type 1 diabetes. In the study overall: Some 99 million sorted cells were examined across all samples.

The sequenced template was cDNA made from the entire isolated RNA. TCRdb's copy holds only in-frame clones and misses some; the assay was immunoSEQ multiplex PCR. The table records around 450,000 clones, more than 9.5% of them present only once. The CDR3 contains 14 residues. Germline CDR1 GTSNPN, CDR2 SVGIG (reference sequence). Trimming took 2 bases from V and 1 from J, leaving 12 bases between them. Isolation of CD4+ naive, central memory, regulatory and stem cell-like memory cells was achieved by sorting via CD45RO/CCR7/CD25/CD127/CD95/CD27. The receptor was isolated from a woman aged 18-29 years in good health. Sequencing was done on a sample of naive CD4+ T cells from blood. The V gene is TRBV30, the J gene TRBJ2-7; no clear D. The CDR3 sequence: CAWSPGRPSYEQYF. In nucleotides, the CDR3 is TGTGCCTGGAGTCCCGGCCGGCCTTCCTACGAGCAGTACTTC.